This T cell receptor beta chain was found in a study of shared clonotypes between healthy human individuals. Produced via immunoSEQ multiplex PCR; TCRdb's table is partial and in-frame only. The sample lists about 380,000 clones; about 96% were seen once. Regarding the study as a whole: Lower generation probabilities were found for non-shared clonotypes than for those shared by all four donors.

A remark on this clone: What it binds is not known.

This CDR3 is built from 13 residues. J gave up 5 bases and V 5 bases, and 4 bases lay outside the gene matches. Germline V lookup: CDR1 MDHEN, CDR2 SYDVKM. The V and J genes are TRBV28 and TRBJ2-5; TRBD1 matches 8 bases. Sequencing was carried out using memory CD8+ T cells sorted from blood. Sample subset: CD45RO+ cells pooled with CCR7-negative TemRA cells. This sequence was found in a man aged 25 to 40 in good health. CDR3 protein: CASSIRQGETQYF. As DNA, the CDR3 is TGTGCCAGCAGTATCAGACAGGGGGAGACCCAGTACTTC.